Sequencing of this T cell receptor (beta chain) was carried out in a study of T cells after yellow fever vaccination. Germline V CDR1 and CDR2: MNHNS, SASEGT. This CDR3 is built from 17 residues. J was trimmed by 0 bases and V by 6 bases; bases with no gene match: 12. A word on this clonotype: Its cognate antigen is unknown.

By 5'RACE template switching, TCR cDNA was produced, with a universal primer site and UMIs added in the process. Each CDR3 protein is one row after TCRdb ran MiXCR on the 5' RACE reads. The sample has 450,000 to 650,000 distinct CDR3 sequences, just over 20% seen once. Notes on the study in general: Reappearance after the booster was observed for most primary-vaccination clones (about 96% CD4, about 91% CD8).

This chain joins TRBV6-1 and TRBJ2-3; 7 nucleotides line up with TRBD1. The source of this sequence is a man aged 18 to 29 who received the YFV17D yellow fever vaccine. Material: PBMCs, obtained more than 20 days after the first yellow fever vaccination. CDR3 DNA: TGTGCCAGCAGGGGGCTTGACAGGGTTGGAAGCACAGATACGCAGTATTTT. Protein product: CASRGLDRVGSTDTQYF.